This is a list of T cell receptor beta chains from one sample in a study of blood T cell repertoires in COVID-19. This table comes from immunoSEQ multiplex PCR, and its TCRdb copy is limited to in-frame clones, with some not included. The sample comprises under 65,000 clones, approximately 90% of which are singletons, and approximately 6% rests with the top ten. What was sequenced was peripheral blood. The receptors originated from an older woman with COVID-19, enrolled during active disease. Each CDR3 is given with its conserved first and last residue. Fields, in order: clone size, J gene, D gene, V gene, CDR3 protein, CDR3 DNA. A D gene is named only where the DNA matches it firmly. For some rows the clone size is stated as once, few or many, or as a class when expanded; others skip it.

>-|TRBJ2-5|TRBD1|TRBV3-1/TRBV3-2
CASADRVETQYF
TGTGCCAGCGCGGACAGGGTTGAGACCCAGTACTTC
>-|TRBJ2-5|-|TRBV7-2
CASSWPGLEETQYF
TGTGCCAGCAGTTGGCCGGGACTGGAAGAGACCCAGTACTTC
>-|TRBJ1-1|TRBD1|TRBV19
CASSYRGQNTEAFF
TGTGCCAGTAGTTACAGGGGGCAGAACACTGAAGCTTTCTTT
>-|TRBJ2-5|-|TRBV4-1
CASSQVRGSSETQYF
TGCGCCAGCAGCCAAGTTCGAGGTTCTTCAGAGACCCAGTACTTC
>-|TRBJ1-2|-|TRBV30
CAWSPGGYGYTF
TGTGCCTGGAGCCCCGGGGGCTATGGCTACACCTTC
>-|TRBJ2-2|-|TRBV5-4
CASSSGLPTGELFF
TGTGCCAGCAGCAGCGGACTCCCCACCGGGGAGCTGTTTTTT
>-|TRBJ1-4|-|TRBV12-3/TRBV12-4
CASNLGHNEKLFF
TGTGCCAGCAACCTGGGACACAACGAAAAACTGTTTTTT
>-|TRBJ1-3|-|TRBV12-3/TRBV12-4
CASNPRVF
TGTGCCAGCAACCCACGGGTTTTT
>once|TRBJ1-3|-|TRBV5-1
CASSLGPTGISGNTIYF
TGCGCCAGCAGCTTGGGCCCGACAGGTATCTCTGGAAACACCATATATTTT
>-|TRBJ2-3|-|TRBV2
CASSEVMTEYTDTQYF
TGTGCCAGCAGTGAAGTTATGACAGAGTACACAGATACGCAGTATTTT
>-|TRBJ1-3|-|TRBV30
CAWSRTGRGNTIYF
TGTGCCTGGAGTCGTACAGGGCGGGGAAACACCATATATTTT
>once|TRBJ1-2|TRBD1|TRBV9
CASSLGTDTGVVGYTF
TGTGCCAGCAGCCTCGGGACCGACACAGGGGTTGTAGGCTACACCTTC
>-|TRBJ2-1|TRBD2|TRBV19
CASSRTGRHPYNEQFF
TGTGCCAGTAGTAGGACCGGGAGGCATCCCTACAATGAGCAGTTCTTC
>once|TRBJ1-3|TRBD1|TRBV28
CASSLGGTGFFGGNTIYF
TGTGCCAGCAGTTTAGGAGGGACAGGGTTCTTTGGTGGAAACACCATATATTTT
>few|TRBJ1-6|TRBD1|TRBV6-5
CASKQGDGNSPLHF
TGTGCCAGCAAGCAGGGGGATGGGAATTCACCCCTCCACTTT
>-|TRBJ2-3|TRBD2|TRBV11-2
CASSSGLAAFRDTQYF
TGTGCCAGCAGCTCGGGACTAGCGGCCTTTAGGGATACGCAGTATTTT
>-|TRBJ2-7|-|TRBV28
CASQRTMSSYEQYF
TGTGCCAGCCAGAGGACAATGAGCTCCTACGAGCAGTACTTC
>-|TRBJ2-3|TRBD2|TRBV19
CASSLPGLAASTDTQYF
TGTGCCAGTAGTCTTCCGGGACTAGCGGCAAGCACAGATACGCAGTATTTT
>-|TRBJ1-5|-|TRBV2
CASSDLQYNQPQHF
TGTGCCAGCAGTGATCTACAGTACAATCAGCCCCAGCATTTT
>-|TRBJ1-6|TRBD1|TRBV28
CASRSPPGQGATPLHF
TGTGCCAGCAGATCCCCCCCGGGACAGGGGGCGACACCCCTCCACTTT
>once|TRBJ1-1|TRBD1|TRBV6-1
CASSEHRGSAFF
TGTGCCAGCAGTGAACACAGGGGATCGGCTTTCTTT
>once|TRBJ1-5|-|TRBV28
CASSLWAGGNQPQHF
TGTGCCAGCAGTTTATGGGCAGGGGGCAATCAGCCCCAGCATTTT
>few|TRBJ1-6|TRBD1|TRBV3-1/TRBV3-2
CASRFDRGGNSPLHF
TGTGCCAGCAGGTTTGACAGGGGTGGAAATTCACCCCTCCACTTT
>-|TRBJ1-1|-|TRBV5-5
CASSFDRNTEAFF
TGTGCCAGCAGCTTTGACAGGAACACTGAAGCTTTCTTT
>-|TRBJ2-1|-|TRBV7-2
CASSNRRAERQFF
TGTGCCAGCAGCAACAGAAGAGCGGAGCGCCAGTTCTTC
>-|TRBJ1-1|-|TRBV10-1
CASRARESSEAFF
TGCGCCAGCAGGGCCAGGGAAAGCTCTGAAGCTTTCTTT
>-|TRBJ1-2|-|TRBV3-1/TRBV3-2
CASSHRVGGYTF
TGTGCCAGCAGCCACAGGGTTGGTGGCTACACCTTC
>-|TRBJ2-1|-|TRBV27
CASSLGWSSEQFF
TGTGCCAGCAGTTTGGGTTGGAGTAGTGAGCAGTTCTTC
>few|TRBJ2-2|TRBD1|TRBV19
CASSSTGTAANTGELFF
TGTGCCAGTAGTTCAACCGGGACAGCCGCGAACACCGGGGAGCTGTTTTTT
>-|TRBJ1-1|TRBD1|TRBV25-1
CASSVWGQMNTEAFF
TGTGCCAGCAGTGTGTGGGGACAGATGAACACTGAAGCTTTCTTT
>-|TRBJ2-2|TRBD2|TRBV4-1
CASSQDRTSGRARTGGLFF
TGCGCCAGCAGCCAAGACAGGACTAGCGGGAGGGCCAGGACCGGGGGGCTGTTTTTT
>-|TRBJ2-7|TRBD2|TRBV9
CASSVDLAAYEQYF
TGTGCCAGCAGCGTAGACCTAGCGGCATACGAGCAGTACTTC
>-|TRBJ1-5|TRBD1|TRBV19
CASSPGTGGNQPQHF
TGTGCCAGTAGTCCGGGGACAGGGGGCAATCAGCCCCAGCATTTT
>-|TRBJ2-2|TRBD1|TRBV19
CASTSGQGMSGELFF
TGTGCCAGCACTTCGGGACAGGGTATGAGCGGGGAGCTGTTTTTT
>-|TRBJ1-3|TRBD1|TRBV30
CAWNRGLGNTIYF
TGTGCCTGGAACAGGGGGCTCGGAAACACCATATATTTT
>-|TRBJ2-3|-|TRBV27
CASSLGRWADTQYF
TGTGCCAGCAGTTTAGGCAGGTGGGCAGATACGCAGTATTTT
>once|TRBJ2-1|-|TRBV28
CASSSPNYPMDEQFF
TGTGCCAGCAGTTCCCCCAACTACCCCATGGATGAGCAGTTCTTC
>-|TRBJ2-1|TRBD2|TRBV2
CASRTSGRGGVFNEQFF
TGTGCCAGTAGGACTAGCGGGAGAGGTGGGGTGTTCAATGAGCAGTTCTTC
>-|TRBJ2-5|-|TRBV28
CASSWGLLETQYF
TGTGCCAGCAGCTGGGGACTTCTAGAGACCCAGTACTTC
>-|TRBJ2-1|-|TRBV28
CASVRLLGSSNEQFF
TGTGCCAGCGTCAGACTACTCGGGAGCTCTAATGAGCAGTTCTTC
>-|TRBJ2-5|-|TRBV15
CATSREGAGETQYF
TGTGCCACCAGCAGAGAAGGGGCGGGGGAGACCCAGTACTTC
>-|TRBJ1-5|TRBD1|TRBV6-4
CASSPTGGGQPQHF
TGTGCCAGCAGTCCCACAGGGGGCGGACAGCCCCAGCATTTT